This entry concerns a single T cell receptor (beta chain). Its cognate antigen is unknown. V lost 1 base, J lost 6 bases, and 12 bases lay in between. The CDR3 is made up of 15 amino acids. The germline gives CDR1 SGHTA, CDR2 FQGTGA. The data originate from a study of cytomegalovirus exposure and HLA in healthy donors. Across the study: About 180 million T cells yielded 90 million to 130 million unique TCR beta sequences, as an earlier analysis found.

Vbeta (60) and Jbeta (13) primers were used in the PCR. Clones were sequenced by immunoSEQ multiplex PCR, and TCRdb holds only the in-frame ones, with some missing. The profile covers around 150,000 clones, with 68% appearing a single time and about 4.5% taken by the ten largest. Study-level findings and limits: The authors reported that TCR beta sequences could predict HLA-A and HLA-B alleles. These predictions were accurate for most subjects in the first cohort. Analyzed later, most CMV-associated TCR beta chains appeared HLA-restricted. For most TCR sequences rarity was the rule, although some public TCRs occurred in many donors.

The sequence derives from a man aged 60-69 years in good health and CMV-seronegative. V usage is TRBV7-3 and J usage is TRBJ2-2, with TRBD2 as a possible D gene (5 bases). Material for sequencing was PBMCs. The CDR3 coding sequence is TGTGCCAGCAGCTTAAGTTCGTCCGGGGCCGGGGAGCTGTTTTTT. Encoded protein: CASSLSSSGAGELFF.